This record covers a single T cell receptor beta chain. Its recognized antigen is unknown. Per-base qualities were not stored, and no clone one base away is much larger. Using the immunoSEQ hsTCRbeta Kit, TCR beta CDR3 regions were sequenced from DNA. In the authors' own workflow: TCR sequencing data were analysed with the ImmunoSEQ Analyzer. T cell clonality was calculated on productive rearrangements as 1 minus Pielou's evenness. The inverse Simpson index, applied to productive templates, was used to measure T cell diversity. T cell density was defined as TCR beta template counts normalized to usable DNA, with usable DNA estimated by amplifying and sequencing housekeeping genes. Two-sided Kruskal-Wallis tests were used to compare TCR metrics across histologic stages. TCRdb took over this immuneACCESS table, retaining in-frame rearrangements with V and J assigned. Such tables are incomplete; in checked studies, under half of the missing clones stem from an unresolved V gene, and the remainder is unexplained. The DNA was the basis for D and trimming; V, J and clone size are from that table. The sample table shows under 15,000 clones, and approximately 87% are seen once. The ten top clones hold 3.8% of the sample.

This sample is part of a study of immune evolution from preneoplasia to lung adenocarcinoma (dated by TCRdb to about 2021). Regarding the research as a whole: HLA loss of heterozygosity was found in more than 5.5% of AIS, over 13% of MIA and about 32% of ADC lesions, and in no AAH lesions. POLYSOLVER was used to infer class I HLA alleles from exome data, and LOHHLA was used to detect allele-specific HLA loss. The TCR sequencing data were obtained from about 47 patients. The study combined immune gene expression, TCR sequencing and multiplex immunofluorescence to profile immune contexture across lung adenocarcinoma precursors and invasive adenocarcinoma. The immune data were integrated with whole exome sequencing and methylation data from the same cohort of nodules. The overall cohort comprised roughly 52 patients with pulmonary nodules who underwent surgical resection. Sample size was determined by specimen availability and not by a prior power calculation. Resected precursor lesions (AAH, AIS, MIA) and invasive adenocarcinomas were compared with paired morphologically normal lung tissue. The study reported that more than 85 samples were used for TCR sequencing.

The patients had resection in Japan or China between about 2013 and 2017. The histologic diagnosis of each case was independently confirmed on H&E slides by two lung cancer pathologists. Premalignant or tumor cells were enriched for nucleic acid extraction by macro-dissection performed after pathologic assessment. The AllPrep DNA/RNA FFPE Kit was used to isolate DNA from FFPE tissue. The full study reports these points: T cell clonality was highest in KRAS-mutant nodules compared with EGFR-mutant or double wild-type lesions. Normal lung showed the highest clonality, whereas later-stage lesions appeared to have higher T cell density and diversity but lower clonality. All patients were from Japan and China, so applicability to Western populations was uncertain. Top T cell clone frequencies were highest in normal lung and appeared to decrease progressively from AAH through AIS, MIA and invasive adenocarcinoma. The findings were based on association rather than direct causation, and larger cohorts with long-term follow-up and longitudinal biopsies were deemed needed.

This sequence originates from a person over 45 with lung adenocarcinoma. Specimen: FFPE tissue from an adenomatous hyperplasia lung lesion. What this sample's cell subset or site label stands for: atypical adenomatous hyperplasia (AAH), lung preneoplasia.

The CDR3 region has the sequence CASSLVTSNTEAFF. The DNA reads TGCGCCAGCAGCTTGGTGACTTCGAACACTGAAGCTTTCTTT. The receptor chain draws on TRBV5-1 and TRBJ1-1; a confident D gene designation cannot be given. A distance of 7 bases separates the germline ends of V and J, which lose 0 bases and 1 base respectively. For CDR1 and CDR2, the germline V gene lists SGHRS and YFSETQ. Including cysteine and phenylalanine, the CDR3 has 14 amino acids. Only CDR3 DNA is held: 42 bases, read in frame from base 1.